This TCR beta chain was identified in a study of vaccination and CD4 T cells after COVID-19 (dated by TCRdb to 2021 to 2024). Study-wide context: SARS-CoV-2 positivity had been established in the convalescent patients by nasal swab PCR, and mild disease was recorded in about 9 of these patients and severe disease in one. For stimulating the cultures, overlapping spike peptide pools were used, derived from SARS-CoV-2 as well as from the common cold coronaviruses HCoV-NL63, HCoV-OC43 and HCoV-229E. The spike-specific CD4+ TCR repertoire was compared before and after mRNA vaccination in approximately 9 COVID-19 convalescent patients and a few infection-naive healthy vaccine recipients. Participants received two doses of either the Pfizer-BioNTech BNT162b2 vaccine (n=8) or the Moderna mRNA-1273 vaccine (n=2). Control cultures received a CEFX viral epitope pool as the positive control, an HIV-1 Nef peptide pool as the negative control, or no peptide. Post-vaccine blood samples were collected a median of around 10 weeks after the second vaccine dose, ranging from about 13 to 241 days. Post-COVID blood samples were collected from convalescent patients a median of roughly 100 days after diagnosis, with a range of about 30 to 161 days. Six males and four females were included in the convalescent cohort, with two Hispanic individuals, seven Caucasians, two Asians and one multiracial person represented.

To prepare the library, PCR was applied. DNA from cultured CD4+ T cells underwent TCR sequencing with the Oncomine TCR Beta short-read assay at the Johns Hopkins FTIC core. The QIAamp micro DNA kit was used to extract genomic DNA from the cultured CD4+ T cells. Oncomine TCR Beta libraries from cultured CD4+ T cells were pooled using unique dual indexes and sequenced on an Illumina iSeq 100. Per the authors' processing: Non-productive sequences were filtered out, and CDR3s that did not start with C, did not end with F or W, or were shorter than 7 amino acids were discarded. Antigen-specific clonotypes were identified with the MANAFEST web application by comparing peptide-stimulated wells with reference and other culture wells. To be called positive, a clone needed an FDR below 0.05, an odds ratio above 5, and a productive frequency above 0.1% in at least two of three replicate wells. A clonotype counted as cross-reactive if it showed significant expansion both in the SARS-CoV-2 spike wells and in at least one common cold coronavirus spike condition. CDR3 homology was assessed with Levenshtein distances (stringdist) and unrooted phylogenetic trees (ape) in R version 3.6.1. The raw public reads went through TCRdb reprocessing: fastp at Q25, MiXCR clone calling, in-frame beta chains kept. Each entry is one CDR3 protein sequence, shown with its most common DNA and genes. Clone size and V and J calls follow TCRdb, not the original study. The sample yields roughly 20,000 distinct CDR3 sequences; 40% to 65% were counted once. The ten top clones hold approximately 15% of the sample.

The research as a whole found: An increase in the median number of SARS-CoV-2-reactive clonotypes from 20 to 25 after infection to 38 after vaccination was observed, but the change was not found to be significant. Of the vaccine-specific clones found in convalescent patients, nearly all (304 of 307) were mono-reactive for SARS-CoV-2 spike instead of being cross-reactive with common cold coronaviruses. Only a relatively small number of convalescent patients were included in the study, and early timepoints following natural infection were not analyzed. Among convalescent patients, a median roughly 90% of the SARS-CoV-2-reactive clones seen after vaccination appeared only after vaccination, which suggests priming specific to the vaccine.

V is cut back by 5 bases and J by 3 bases, with 2 bases in the junction unmatched. The CDR3 numbers 13 residues from cysteine through phenylalanine. CDR3 DNA is the only sequence kept; it has 39 bases, read in frame from the first base. CDR1 MNHNS and CDR2 SASEGT are derived from the germline V gene. Reading the label with the study, this specimen's treatment or condition is: 10-day PBMC culture with coronavirus spike peptide pools or control peptides (ViraFEST assay). The study used the ViraFEST assay, which expanded antigen-specific T cells with peptide pools and then identified expanded clonotypes by TCR sequencing. The positive SARS-CoV-2 PCR tests of the convalescent patients were dated from March to December 2020, before the Alpha, Beta and Delta variants emerged in the United States. Each well held around 2 million PBMCs cultured in IMDM containing roughly 5% human AB serum and 9 to 10 IU/ml IL-2, with approximately 9.2 ug/ml peptide pools added. On days 3 and 7, half of the culture medium was replaced with fresh IL-2-containing medium. Once the cells had been in culture for about 10 days, the EasySep CD4+ T cell isolation kit was used to isolate CD4+ T cells by negative selection. Ficoll-Paque Plus gradient centrifugation was used to isolate PBMCs from whole blood, and the isolated PBMCs were then either used fresh or cryopreserved at -140C. Culture conditions were generally each tested in triplicate wells.

In the case of this clonotype: Its antigen is currently not known. Nothing much larger sits one base from this clone, and base qualities are not available.

The sequence came from a human donor who had recovered from COVID-19. The source material was CD4+ T cells from blood, cultured in vitro, sampled before SARS-CoV-2 vaccination. The rearrangement combines TRBV6-1 with TRBJ2-7, and 9 bases in between align with TRBD2. The nucleotides read TGTGCCAGCAGTCGCGGGGGGGACTACGAGCAGTACTTC. It specifies CASSRGGDYEQYF.